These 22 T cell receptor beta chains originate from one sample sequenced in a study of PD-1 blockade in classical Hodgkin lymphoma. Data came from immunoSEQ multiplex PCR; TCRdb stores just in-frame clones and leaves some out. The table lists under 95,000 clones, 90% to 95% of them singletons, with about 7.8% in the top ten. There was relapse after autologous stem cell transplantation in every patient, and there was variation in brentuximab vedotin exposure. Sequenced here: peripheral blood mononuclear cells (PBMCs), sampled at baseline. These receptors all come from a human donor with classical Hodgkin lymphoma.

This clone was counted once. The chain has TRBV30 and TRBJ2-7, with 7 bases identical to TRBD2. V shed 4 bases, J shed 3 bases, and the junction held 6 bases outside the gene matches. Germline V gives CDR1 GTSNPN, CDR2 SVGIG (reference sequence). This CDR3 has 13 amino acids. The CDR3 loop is CAWNRGSDYEQYF. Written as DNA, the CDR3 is TGTGCCTGGAACCGCGGGAGTGACTACGAGCAGTACTTC.

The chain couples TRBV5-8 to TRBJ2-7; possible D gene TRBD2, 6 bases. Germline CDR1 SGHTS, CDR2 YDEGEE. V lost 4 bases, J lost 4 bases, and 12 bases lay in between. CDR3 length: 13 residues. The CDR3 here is CASSRGWLYEQYF. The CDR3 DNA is TGTGCCAGCAGCCGGGGGTGGTTATACGAGCAGTACTTC.

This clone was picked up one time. For the CDR3, the DNA is TGTGCCAGTAGTGCAACATCGGACAGGCGAGAAAAACTGTTTTTT. Its protein is CASSATSDRREKLFF. The chain joins TRBV19 to TRBJ1-4; 7 nucleotides agree with TRBD1. V lost 5 bases, J lost 8 bases, and 11 bases stayed unmatched. CDR3 length equals 15 residues. Germline CDR1 is LNHDA and CDR2 is SQIVND (reference sequence). Looking up the rest from reference TRBV19 and TRBJ1-4 gives the full variable domain: DGGITQSPKYLFRKEGQNVTLSCEQNLNHDAMYWYRQDPGQGLRLIYYSQIVNDFQKGDIAEGYSVSREKKESFPLTVTSAQKNPTAFYLCASSATSDRREKLFFGSGTQLSVL.

Here the CDR3 DNA reads TGTGCCAGCAACAGCTTGGACAGACTTCTTTTCGCTAGCACAGATACGCAGTATTTT. Translating gives CASNSLDRLLFASTDTQYF. This sequence joins TRBV5-6 and TRBJ2-3, with a tentative D call TRBD1 (6 bases). CDR3 length: 19 residues. Germline assignment: CDR1 SGHDT and CDR2 YYEEEE. Trimming pared 6 bases from V and 0 bases from J, leaving 26 bases between.

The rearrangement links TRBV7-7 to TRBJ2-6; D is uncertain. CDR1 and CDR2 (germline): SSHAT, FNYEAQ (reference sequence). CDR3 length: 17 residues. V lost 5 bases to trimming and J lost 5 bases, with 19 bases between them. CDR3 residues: CASSRSLPQSRANVLTF. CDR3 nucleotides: TGTGCCAGCAGCCGTTCGTTGCCACAAAGTCGGGCCAACGTCCTGACTTTC.

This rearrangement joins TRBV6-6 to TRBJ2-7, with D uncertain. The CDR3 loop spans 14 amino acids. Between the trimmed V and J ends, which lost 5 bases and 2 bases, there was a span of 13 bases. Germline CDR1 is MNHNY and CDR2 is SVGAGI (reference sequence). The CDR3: CASSNPGRTYEQYF. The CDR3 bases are TGTGCCAGCAGTAACCCGGGCCGCACCTACGAGCAGTACTTC.

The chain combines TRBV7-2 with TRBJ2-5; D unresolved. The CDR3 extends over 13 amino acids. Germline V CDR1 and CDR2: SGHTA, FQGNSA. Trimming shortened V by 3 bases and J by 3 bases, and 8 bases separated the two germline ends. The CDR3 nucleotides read TGTGCCAGCAGCTTCAGAACAGAAGAGACCCAGTACTTC. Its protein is CASSFRTEETQYF.

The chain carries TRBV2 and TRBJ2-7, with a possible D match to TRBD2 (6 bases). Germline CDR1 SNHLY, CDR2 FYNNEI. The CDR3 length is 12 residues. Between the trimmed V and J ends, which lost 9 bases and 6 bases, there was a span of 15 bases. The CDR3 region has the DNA TGTGCCAGTACCCAGGAGGGTTCCGAGCAGTACTTC. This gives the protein CASTQEGSEQYF.

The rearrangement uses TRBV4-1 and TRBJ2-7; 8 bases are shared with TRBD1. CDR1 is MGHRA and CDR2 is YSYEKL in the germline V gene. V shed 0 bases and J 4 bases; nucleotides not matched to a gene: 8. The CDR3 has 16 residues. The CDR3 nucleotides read TGCGCCAGCAGCCAAGATAGGACAGGGTTATCGTACGAGCAGTACTTC. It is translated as CASSQDRTGLSYEQYF.

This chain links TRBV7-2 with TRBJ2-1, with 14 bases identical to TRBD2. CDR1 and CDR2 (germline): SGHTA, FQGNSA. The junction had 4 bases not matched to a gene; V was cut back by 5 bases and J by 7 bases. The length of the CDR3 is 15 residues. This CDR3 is CASSQGLAGVNEQFF. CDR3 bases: TGTGCCAGCAGCCAGGGACTAGCGGGAGTAAATGAGCAGTTCTTC. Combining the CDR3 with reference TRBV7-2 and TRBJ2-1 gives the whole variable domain GAGVSQSPSNKVTEKGKDVELRCDPISGHTALYWYRQSLGQGLEFLIYFQGNSAPDKSGLPSDRFSAERTGGSVSTLTIQRTQQEDSAVYLCASSQGLAGVNEQFFGPGTRLTVL.

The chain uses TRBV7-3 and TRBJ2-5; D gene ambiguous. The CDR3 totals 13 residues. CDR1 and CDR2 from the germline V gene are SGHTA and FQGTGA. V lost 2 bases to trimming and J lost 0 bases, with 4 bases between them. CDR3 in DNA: TGTGCCAGCAGCTTAGAGCACCAAGAGACCCAGTACTTC. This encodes CASSLEHQETQYF.

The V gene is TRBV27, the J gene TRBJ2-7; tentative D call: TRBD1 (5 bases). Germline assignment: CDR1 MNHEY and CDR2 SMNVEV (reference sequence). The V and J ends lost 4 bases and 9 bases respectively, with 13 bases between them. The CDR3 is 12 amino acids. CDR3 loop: CASSSDSLRQYF. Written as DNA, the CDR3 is TGTGCCAGCAGTTCCGACAGTTTGCGGCAGTACTTC.

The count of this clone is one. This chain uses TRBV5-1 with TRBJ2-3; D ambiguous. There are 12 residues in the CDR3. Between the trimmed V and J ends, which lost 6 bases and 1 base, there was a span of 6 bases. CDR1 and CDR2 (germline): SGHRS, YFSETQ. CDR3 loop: CASNDRTDTQYF. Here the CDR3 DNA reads TGCGCCAGCAACGACCGCACAGATACGCAGTATTTT.

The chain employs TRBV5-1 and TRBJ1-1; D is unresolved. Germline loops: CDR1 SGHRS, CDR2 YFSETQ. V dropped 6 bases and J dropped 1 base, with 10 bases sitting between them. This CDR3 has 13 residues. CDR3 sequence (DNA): TGCGCCAGCAATGGGCAGCAGAACACTGAAGCTTTCTTT. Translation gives CASNGQQNTEAFF.

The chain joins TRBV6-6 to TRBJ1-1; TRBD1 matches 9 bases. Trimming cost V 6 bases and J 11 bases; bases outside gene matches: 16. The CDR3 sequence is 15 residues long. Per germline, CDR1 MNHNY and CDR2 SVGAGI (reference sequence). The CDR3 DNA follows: TGTGCCAGCAGACGTTGGACAGGGGATTCGAATTTGGCTTTCTTT. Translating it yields CASRRWTGDSNLAFF.

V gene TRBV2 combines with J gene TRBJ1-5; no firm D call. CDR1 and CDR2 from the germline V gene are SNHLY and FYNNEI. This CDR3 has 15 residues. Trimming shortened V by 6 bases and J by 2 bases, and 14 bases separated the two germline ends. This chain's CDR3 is CASSANNVGNQPQHF. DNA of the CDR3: TGTGCCAGCAGCGCAAACAATGTGGGCAATCAGCCCCAGCATTTT.

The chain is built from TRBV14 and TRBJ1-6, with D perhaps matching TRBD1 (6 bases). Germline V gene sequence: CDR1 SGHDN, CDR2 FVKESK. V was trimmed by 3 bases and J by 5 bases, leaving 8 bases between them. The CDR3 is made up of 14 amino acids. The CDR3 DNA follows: TGTGCCAGCAGCCAGGGACAACATAATTCACCCCTCCACTTT. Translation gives CASSQGQHNSPLHF.

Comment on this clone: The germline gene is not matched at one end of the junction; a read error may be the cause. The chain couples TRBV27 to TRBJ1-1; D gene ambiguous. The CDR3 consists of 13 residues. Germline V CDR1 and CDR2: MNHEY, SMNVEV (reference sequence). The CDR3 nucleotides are TGTGCCACTACCGACCCCTTCAATCTTGGGGTCCTCTTT. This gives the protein CATTDPFNLGVLF.

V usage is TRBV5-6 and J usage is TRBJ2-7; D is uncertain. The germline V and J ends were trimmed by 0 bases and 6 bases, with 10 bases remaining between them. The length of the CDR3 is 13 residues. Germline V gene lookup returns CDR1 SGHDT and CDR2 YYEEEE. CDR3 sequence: CASSLAPGPEQYF. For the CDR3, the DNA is TGTGCCAGCAGCTTGGCTCCCGGGCCCGAGCAGTACTTC.

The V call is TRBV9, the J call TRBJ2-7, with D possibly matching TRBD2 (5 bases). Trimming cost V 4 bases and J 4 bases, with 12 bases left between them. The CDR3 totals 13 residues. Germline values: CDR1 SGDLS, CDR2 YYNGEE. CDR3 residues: CASSQHGDYEQYF. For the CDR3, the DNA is TGTGCCAGCAGCCAACACGGGGATTACGAGCAGTACTTC.

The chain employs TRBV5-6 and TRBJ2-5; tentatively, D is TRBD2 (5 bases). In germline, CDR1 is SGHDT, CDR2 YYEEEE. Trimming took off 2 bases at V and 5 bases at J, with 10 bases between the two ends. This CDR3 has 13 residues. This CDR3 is CASSFGDTETQYF. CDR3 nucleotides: TGTGCCAGCAGCTTCGGGGATACGGAGACCCAGTACTTC.

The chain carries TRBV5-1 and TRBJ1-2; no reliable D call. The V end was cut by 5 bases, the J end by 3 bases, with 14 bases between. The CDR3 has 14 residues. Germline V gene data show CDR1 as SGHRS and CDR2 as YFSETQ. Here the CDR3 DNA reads TGCGCCAGCAGTAAGCTTGTAGATGACTATGGCTACACCTTC. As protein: CASSKLVDDYGYTF. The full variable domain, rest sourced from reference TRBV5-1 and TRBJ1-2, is KAGVTQTPRYLIKTRGQQVTLSCSPISGHRSVSWYQQTPGQGLQFLFEYFSETQRNKGNFPGRFSGRQFSNSRSEMNVSTLELGDSALYLCASSKLVDDYGYTFGSGTRLTVV.